The 31 T cell receptor beta chains reported below all come from one sample, sequenced in a study of T-cell reconstitution after alpha-beta-depleted transplantation in children. TCRbeta library preparation incorporated unique molecular identifiers. TCRdb analysed the PCR reads with MiXCR anew, one entry per CDR3 protein. The data contain about 420,000 distinct CDR3 sequences, roughly a tenth of them singletons. The specimen comprised PBMCs from the stem cell graft donor, sampled from the stem cell graft. These receptors originate from a human donor who donated a stem cell graft to a child with acute myeloid leukemia.

Only a few counts were recorded for this clonotype. The chain joins TRBV10-3 to TRBJ1-6, with 10 nucleotides matching TRBD1. This CDR3 comprises 16 residues. V lost 6 bases to trimming and J lost 7 bases; unmatched junction nucleotides: 9. Germline V gives CDR1 ENHRY, CDR2 SYGVKD. DNA for the CDR3: TGTGCCATCAGGGCGGACAGGGGGGTTAAGAATTCACCCCTCCACTTT. Translation gives CAIRADRGVKNSPLHF.

J is TRBJ2-5 and V is TRBV6-5; TRBD2 matches at 7 bases. The CDR3 spans 15 residues. CDR1 is MNHEY and CDR2 is SVGAGI in the germline V gene. V shed 6 bases, J shed 9 bases, and the junction held 16 bases outside the gene matches. The CDR3 DNA reads as TGTGCCAGCAGCCACAACTCGGATGGACGGGGGGCCCAGTACTTC. Translation: CASSHNSDGRGAQYF.

This clonotype was observed a few times. The conserved phenylalanine or tryptophan normally closing the CDR3 is absent here, so this likely arose from a read error. This rearrangement joins TRBV12-3 or TRBV12-4 to TRBJ2-1; 7 bases match TRBD1. After removal of 6 bases from V and 6 bases from J, the junction contained 5 bases not matched to a gene. CDR3 length: 13 residues. The CDR3 nucleotides are TGTGCCAGCAGGCCGGGACAGTTCAATGAGCAGTTCTTA. Its protein is CASRPGQFNEQFL.

This clonotype was seen more than once but under ten times. The chain has TRBV7-9 and TRBJ2-7, with D perhaps assigned TRBD1 or TRBD2 (5 bases each). The V and J ends lost 1 base and 4 bases respectively, with 8 bases between them. The CDR3 is 13 amino acids. Germline V gene lookup returns CDR1 SEHNR and CDR2 FQNEAQ (reference sequence). This CDR3 is CASSLGDAYEQYV. In nucleotides, the CDR3 is TGTGCCAGCAGCTTAGGGGACGCTTACGAGCAGTACGTC.

This clonotype was detected only a few times. The chain has TRBV20-1 and TRBJ2-7; D remains unclear. V shed 3 bases and J shed 6 bases, with 18 bases lying between them. Germline CDR1 and CDR2: DFQATT and SNEGSKA (reference sequence). CDR3 length: 14 residues. Written as DNA, the CDR3 is TGCAGTGCTAGTGGACCTGGCGTCGACTCCGAGCAGTACTTC. It encodes CSASGPGVDSEQYF.

The chain links TRBV3-1 to TRBJ1-5; the D is unclear. The CDR3 contains 15 residues. V lost 0 bases to trimming and J lost 7 bases, with 13 bases between them. The germline V gene encodes CDR1 LGHDT and CDR2 YNNKEL (reference sequence). The CDR3 loop reads CASSQDRGSDQPQHF. In DNA form, the CDR3 reads TGTGCCAGCAGCCAAGATCGAGGGTCGGACCAGCCCCAGCATTTT. The complete variable domain, with remaining parts taken from reference TRBV3-1 and TRBJ1-5, reads DTAVSQTPKYLVTQMGNDKSIKCEQNLGHDTMYWYKQDSKKFLKIMFSYNNKELIINETVPNRFSPKSPDKAHLNLHINSLELGDSAVYFCASSQDRGSDQPQHFGDGTRLSIL.

The chain links TRBV2 to TRBJ2-7, with D unresolved. CDR3 length: 13 residues. The V end lost 1 base, the J end lost 3 bases, and 7 bases lay between the germline ends. CDR1 SNHLY and CDR2 FYNNEI come from the germline V gene. The CDR3: CASSEGANYEQYF. The CDR3 DNA is TGTGCCAGCAGTGAAGGGGCCAACTACGAGCAGTACTTC.

The gene calls are TRBV29-1 and TRBJ2-3; 8 bases line up with TRBD1. The germline V gene encodes CDR1 SQVTM and CDR2 ANQGSEA. CDR3 length: 14 amino acids. J lost 6 bases, V lost 6 bases, and 11 bases had no gene match. The CDR3 DNA reads as TGCAGCGTGCAAGGGACAGGCAAGTTTGATACGCAGTATTTT. Amino acid sequence: CSVQGTGKFDTQYF.

In this sample, this clonotype turned up many times. The chain is built from TRBV12-3 or TRBV12-4 and TRBJ2-1, with D uncertain. The CDR3 contains 16 residues. Trimming left V 4 bases short and J 12 bases short, with 25 bases between. The CDR3 loop is CASSYRTGSIGVGQFF. CDR3 sequence (DNA): TGTGCCAGCAGTTACCGGACGGGTTCGATTGGTGTTGGGCAGTTCTTC.

This clonotype has more than one count but fewer than ten. This chain links TRBV5-1 with TRBJ2-5, with 11 nucleotides matching TRBD1. The CDR3 runs 17 residues. The germline V gene encodes CDR1 SGHRS and CDR2 YFSETQ. Losses at the gene ends were 4 bases for V and 1 base for J; bases not matched to a gene: 9. The CDR3 DNA reads TGCGCCAGCAGCCGAGGGGACAGGGGGACCTTCCAAGAGACCCAGTACTTC. As protein: CASSRGDRGTFQETQYF.

The J gene is TRBJ2-4, the V gene TRBV20-1; 10 bases agree with TRBD1. The CDR3 length is 15 residues. CDR1 and CDR2 from the germline V gene are DFQATT and SNEGSKA (reference sequence). Trimming took 6 bases from V and 7 from J; bases not matched to a gene: 12. CDR3 loop: CSAERTGGFRNIQYF. In DNA, the CDR3 is TGCAGTGCGGAAAGGACAGGGGGTTTTAGGAACATTCAGTACTTC.

The gene calls are TRBV18 and TRBJ1-2; 7 bases align to TRBD1. Looked up from germline, CDR1 is KGHSH and CDR2 is LQKENI. The CDR3 length is 14 residues. The V gene end was trimmed by 2 bases and the J gene end by 7 bases; junction bases not matched to a gene: 7. DNA for the CDR3: TGTGCCAGCTCACCAAGACAGGGAGGCGGTGGCTACACCTTC. This sequence encodes CASSPRQGGGGYTF.

This clonotype was counted a few times. The J gene is TRBJ2-6, the V gene TRBV6-1; a weak D match, TRBD1 (5 bases). V dropped 5 bases and J dropped 2 bases, with 16 bases sitting between them. The CDR3 totals 17 residues. Germline CDR1 and CDR2: MNHNS and SASEGT. For the CDR3, the DNA is TGTGCCAGCAGTAGGCCGGACATCTTTGCTGGGGCCAACGTCCTGACTTTC. Translated, it gives CASSRPDIFAGANVLTF.

This clonotype showed up just a few times. The chain is built from TRBV9 and TRBJ2-7, with 9 positions matching TRBD1. CDR3 length equals 13 residues. Germline V gene lookup returns CDR1 SGDLS and CDR2 YYNGEE. With 3 bases clipped from V and 6 bases from J, the junction kept 4 bases outside the gene matches. CDR3 DNA sequence: TGTGCCAGCAGCGACAGGGGGCTGGGCGAGCAGTACTTC. It specifies CASSDRGLGEQYF.

A few counts support this clonotype. The chain recombines TRBV7-8 with TRBJ2-3; tentatively, D is TRBD1 (6 bases). In germline, CDR1 is SGHVS, CDR2 FQNEAQ. The CDR3 sequence is 15 residues long. V was pared by 5 bases and J by 4 bases, with 16 bases between. The CDR3 sequence is CASSPSVGAADTQYF. The CDR3 nucleotides are TGTGCCAGCAGCCCCTCGGTGGGGGCGGCAGATACGCAGTATTTT.

In this sample, this clonotype turned up many times. The chain joins TRBV10-3 to TRBJ2-3; 13 positions agree with TRBD2. The V and J ends lost 10 bases and 3 bases, in that order; junction bases with no gene match: 7. The CDR3 is made up of 15 amino acids. Per germline, CDR1 ENHRY and CDR2 SYGVKD. The CDR3 bases are TGTGCCACGAAACCGACTAGCGGGGGGACAGATACGCAGTATTTT. Encoded protein: CATKPTSGGTDTQYF.

This clonotype occurred many times. V is TRBV12-3 or TRBV12-4 and J is TRBJ1-5; D might be TRBD1 (5 bases). The CDR3 is 14 amino acids. Trimming removed 8 bases at V and 4 bases at J, with 15 bases between. The CDR3 loop reads CASCPGLNNQPQHF. CDR3 in DNA: TGTGCCAGCTGTCCGGGACTAAATAATCAGCCCCAGCATTTT.

This clonotype was counted a few times. The rearrangement uses TRBV20-1 and TRBJ2-5; D gene ambiguous. The CDR3 sequence is 11 residues long. Per germline, CDR1 DFQATT and CDR2 SNEGSKA (reference sequence). Trimming cost V 6 bases and J 5 bases, with 10 bases left between them. In DNA, the CDR3 is TGCAGTGCAAGGGCGTTGGAGACCCAGTACTTC. It encodes CSARALETQYF.

The rearrangement joins TRBV5-1 to TRBJ2-7; 9 bases map to TRBD1. Germline-derived CDR1 and CDR2 are SGHRS and YFSETQ. Unmatched junction bases numbered 3, after V lost 0 bases and J lost 5 bases. The CDR3 spans 14 residues. As DNA, the CDR3 is TGCGCCAGCAGCTTGGGACAGGGGGGCGACGAGCAGTACGTC. It yields the protein CASSLGQGGDEQYV.

This clonotype has at least ten counts. This chain uses TRBV29-1 with TRBJ2-1; D remains ambiguous. Germline assignment: CDR1 SQVTM and CDR2 ANQGSEA. The CDR3 length is 12 residues. V lost 1 base to trimming and J lost 5 bases, with 6 bases between them. The CDR3 nucleotides read TGCAGCGTTGAAGTCCGGCACAATGAGCAGTTCTTC. Protein product: CSVEVRHNEQFF.

This clonotype was detected many times. The chain links TRBV6-5 to TRBJ2-7; no firm D call. The V gene's germline CDR1 is MNHEY and CDR2 SVGAGI. Trimming took off 0 bases at V and 3 bases at J, with 9 bases between the two ends. CDR3 size: 14 residues. Written as DNA, the CDR3 is TGTGCCAGCAGTTACTCCAGTGCGAACTACGAGCAGTACTTC. It specifies CASSYSSANYEQYF.

The CDR3 sequence is CSARERGQGFYGYTF. The DNA for the CDR3 is TGCAGTGCTAGAGAACGAGGACAGGGGTTCTATGGCTACACCTTC. J is TRBJ1-2 and V is TRBV20-1; 9 bases are shared with TRBD1. Germline V gives CDR1 DFQATT, CDR2 SNEGSKA (reference sequence). Trimming at V came to 0 bases and at J to 4 bases, leaving 6 bases not matched to a gene. The CDR3 has 15 residues.

The chain links TRBV6-1 to TRBJ1-5; 12 bases are shared with TRBD1. The V gene's germline CDR1 is MNHNS and CDR2 SASEGT. The CDR3 length is 15 residues. Germline trimming cut 8 bases from V and 5 bases from J; bases unmatched to any gene: 7. The DNA for the CDR3 is TGTGCCAGCTACGGTGGGACAGGGGGCGATCAGCCCCAGCATTTT. Translated: CASYGGTGGDQPQHF.

This chain connects TRBV20-1 to TRBJ2-7, with D perhaps TRBD1 (5 bases). Looked up from germline, CDR1 is DFQATT and CDR2 is SNEGSKA (reference sequence). V was trimmed by 5 bases and J by 1 base, leaving 12 bases between them. CDR3 length: 13 amino acids. The CDR3, as DNA: TGCAGTGCTGGGAAAAGGGGTTCCTACGAGCAGTACTTC. Amino acid sequence: CSAGKRGSYEQYF.

The chain is built from TRBV10-3 and TRBJ2-5; 13 positions match TRBD2. Germline trimming cut 9 bases from V and 2 bases from J; bases unmatched to any gene: 3. This CDR3 contains 14 residues. Germline V gene sequence: CDR1 ENHRY, CDR2 SYGVKD. CDR3 nucleotide sequence: TGTGCCATTGGGACTAGCGGGATTCAAGAGACCCAGTACTTC. This translates into CAIGTSGIQETQYF.

This clonotype was seen a few times. The CDR3 DNA reads as TGCGCCAGCAGCCCTTCGACGGACAGGAGGGGATCCCTCCACTTT. It translates to CASSPSTDRRGSLHF. The genes are TRBV5-1 and TRBJ1-6, with 7 bases aligning to TRBD1. J was trimmed by 14 bases and V by 4 bases; bases with no gene match: 15. Germline V lookup: CDR1 SGHRS, CDR2 YFSETQ. CDR3 length: 15 amino acids.

This clonotype was seen only a few times. The chain has TRBV9 and TRBJ1-1; no definite D call. The V and J ends lost 2 bases and 2 bases respectively, with 10 bases between them. The length of the CDR3 is 14 residues. Germline lookup yields CDR1 SGDLS and CDR2 YYNGEE. The CDR3 DNA reads as TGTGCCAGCAGCGTCGGGTTTTTCAACACTGAAGCTTTCTTT. Translated: CASSVGFFNTEAFF.

The chain is built from TRBV27 and TRBJ2-1, with D perhaps given as TRBD1 or TRBD2 (6 bases each). The CDR3 length is 13 residues. Germline values: CDR1 MNHEY, CDR2 SMNVEV (reference sequence). Trimming removed 10 bases from V and 0 bases from J, with 10 bases in between. The CDR3 region has the DNA TGTGCCATTGCGGGACACTCCTACAATGAGCAGTTCTTC. Its protein product is CAIAGHSYNEQFF.

This clonotype was detected only a few times. V usage is TRBV7-9 and J usage is TRBJ2-5; D may correspond to TRBD1 or TRBD2 (5 bases each). V lost 4 bases and J lost 1, with 16 bases in between. Germline CDR1 reads SEHNR; CDR2 reads FQNEAQ (reference sequence). The CDR3 loop spans 16 amino acids. The CDR3 spells CASSSPRDERQETQYF. The CDR3 coding sequence is TGTGCCAGCAGCTCCCCCCGGGACGAGCGCCAAGAGACCCAGTACTTC.

The chain carries TRBV20-1 and TRBJ2-5, with TRBD2 matching over 12 bases. J gave up 5 bases and V 6 bases, and 10 bases lay outside the gene matches. CDR3 size: 15 residues. The germline V gene encodes CDR1 DFQATT and CDR2 SNEGSKA (reference sequence). DNA for the CDR3: TGCAGTGCCCGACTAGCGGGGGCCCCGAGGGAGACCCAGTACTTC. This encodes CSARLAGAPRETQYF.

The chain is built from TRBV20-1 and TRBJ2-2; 7 bases line up with TRBD2. Germline CDR1 DFQATT, CDR2 SNEGSKA (reference sequence). The ends lost 4 bases at V and 5 bases at J; junction bases unmatched: 7. The CDR3 extends over 14 amino acids. CDR3 sequence reads: CSAKTGLRTGELFF. For the CDR3, the DNA is TGCAGTGCTAAGACGGGACTAAGGACCGGGGAGCTGTTTTTT.